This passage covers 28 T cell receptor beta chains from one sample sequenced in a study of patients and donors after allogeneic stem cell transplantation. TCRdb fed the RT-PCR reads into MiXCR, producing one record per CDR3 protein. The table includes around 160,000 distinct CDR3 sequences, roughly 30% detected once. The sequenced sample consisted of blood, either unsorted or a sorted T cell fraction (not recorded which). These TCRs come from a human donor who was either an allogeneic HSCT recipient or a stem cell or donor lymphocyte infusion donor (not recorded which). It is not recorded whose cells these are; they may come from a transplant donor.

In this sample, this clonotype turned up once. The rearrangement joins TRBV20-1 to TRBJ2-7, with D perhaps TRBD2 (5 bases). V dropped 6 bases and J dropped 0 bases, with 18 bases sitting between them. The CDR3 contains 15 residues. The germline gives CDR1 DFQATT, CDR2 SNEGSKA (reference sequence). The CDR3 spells CSAAKASDYSYEQYF. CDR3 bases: TGCAGTGCCGCGAAAGCCTCCGACTACTCCTACGAGCAGTACTTC.

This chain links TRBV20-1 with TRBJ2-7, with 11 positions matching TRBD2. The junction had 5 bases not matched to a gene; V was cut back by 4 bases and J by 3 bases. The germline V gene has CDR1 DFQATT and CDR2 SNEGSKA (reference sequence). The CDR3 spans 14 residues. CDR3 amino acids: CSATGTSGRYEQYF. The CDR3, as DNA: TGCAGTGCTACGGGGACTAGCGGACGCTACGAGCAGTACTTC.

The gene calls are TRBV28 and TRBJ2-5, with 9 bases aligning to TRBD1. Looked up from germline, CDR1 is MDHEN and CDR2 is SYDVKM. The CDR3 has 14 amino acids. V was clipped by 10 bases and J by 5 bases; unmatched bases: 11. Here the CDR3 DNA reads TGTGCCATCAACCCCGGGACAGGGCGGGAGACCCAGTACTTC. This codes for CAINPGTGRETQYF.

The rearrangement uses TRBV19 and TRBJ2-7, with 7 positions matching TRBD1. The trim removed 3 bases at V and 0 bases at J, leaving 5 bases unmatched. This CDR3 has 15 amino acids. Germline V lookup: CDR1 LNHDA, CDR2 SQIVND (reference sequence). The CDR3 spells CASSMSTGNSYEQYF. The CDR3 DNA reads TGTGCCAGTAGTATGTCGACAGGGAACTCCTACGAGCAGTACTTC.

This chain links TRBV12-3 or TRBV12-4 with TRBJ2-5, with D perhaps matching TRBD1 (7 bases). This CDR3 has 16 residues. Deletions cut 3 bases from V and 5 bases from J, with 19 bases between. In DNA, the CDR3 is TGTGCCAGCAGTTTCCTTGCCAGGGGGGTTGGGGAGACCCAGTACTTC. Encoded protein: CASSFLARGVGETQYF.

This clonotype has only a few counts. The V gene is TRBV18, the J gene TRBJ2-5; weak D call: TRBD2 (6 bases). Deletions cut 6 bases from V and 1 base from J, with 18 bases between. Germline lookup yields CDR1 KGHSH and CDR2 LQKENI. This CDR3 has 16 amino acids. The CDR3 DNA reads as TGTGCCAGCTCCTTATACCGGGGGAGTAGCCAAGAGACCCAGTACTTC. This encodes CASSLYRGSSQETQYF.

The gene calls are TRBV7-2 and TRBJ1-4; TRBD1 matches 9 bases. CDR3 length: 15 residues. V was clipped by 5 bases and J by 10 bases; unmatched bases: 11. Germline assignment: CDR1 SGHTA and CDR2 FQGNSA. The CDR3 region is CASSVAPGQGGKLFF. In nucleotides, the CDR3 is TGTGCCAGCAGCGTCGCTCCGGGACAGGGCGGAAAACTGTTTTTT.

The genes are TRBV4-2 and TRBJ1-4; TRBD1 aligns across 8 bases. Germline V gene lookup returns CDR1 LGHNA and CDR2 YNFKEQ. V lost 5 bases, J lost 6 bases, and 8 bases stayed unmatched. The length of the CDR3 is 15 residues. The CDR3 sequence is CASSARQGRDEKLFF. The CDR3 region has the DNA TGTGCCAGCAGCGCAAGACAGGGGCGGGATGAAAAACTGTTTTTT.

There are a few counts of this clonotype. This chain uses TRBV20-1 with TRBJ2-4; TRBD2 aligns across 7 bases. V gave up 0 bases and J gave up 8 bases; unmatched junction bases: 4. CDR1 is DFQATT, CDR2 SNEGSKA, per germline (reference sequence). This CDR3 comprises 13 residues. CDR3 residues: CSARDAGRDIQYF. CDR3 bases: TGCAGTGCTAGAGACGCGGGGAGGGACATTCAGTACTTC.

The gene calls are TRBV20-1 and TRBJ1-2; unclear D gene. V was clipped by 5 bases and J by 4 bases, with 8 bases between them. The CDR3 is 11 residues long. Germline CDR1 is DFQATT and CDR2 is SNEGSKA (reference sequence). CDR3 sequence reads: CSAPSPYGYTF. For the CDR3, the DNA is TGCAGTGCTCCTTCCCCCTATGGCTACACCTTC.

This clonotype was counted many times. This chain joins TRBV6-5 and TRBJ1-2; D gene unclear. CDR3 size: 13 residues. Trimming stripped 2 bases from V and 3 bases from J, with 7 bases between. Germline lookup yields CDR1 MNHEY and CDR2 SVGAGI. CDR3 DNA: TGTGCCAGCAGTTACGCTGGAGACTATGGCTACACCTTC. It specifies CASSYAGDYGYTF.

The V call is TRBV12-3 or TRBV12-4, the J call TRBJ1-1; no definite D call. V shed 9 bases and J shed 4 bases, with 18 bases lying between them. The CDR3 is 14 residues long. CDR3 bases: TGTGCCAGTCCCACTGGGTGGAAGACCACTGAAGCTTTCTTT. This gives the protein CASPTGWKTTEAFF.

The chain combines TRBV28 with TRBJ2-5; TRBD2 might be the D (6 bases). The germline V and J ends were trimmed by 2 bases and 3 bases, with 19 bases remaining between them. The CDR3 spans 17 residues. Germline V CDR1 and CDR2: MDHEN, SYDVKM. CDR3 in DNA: TGTGCCAGCAGTTTAGGCTCCCGTCTGGGCGGGAAAGAGACCCAGTACTTC. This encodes CASSLGSRLGGKETQYF.

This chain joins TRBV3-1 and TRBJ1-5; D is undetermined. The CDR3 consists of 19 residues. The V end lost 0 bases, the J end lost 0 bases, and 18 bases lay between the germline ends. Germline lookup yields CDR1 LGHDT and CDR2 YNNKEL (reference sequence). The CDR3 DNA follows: TGTGCCAGCAGCCAAGACTACCCGTGGGGAGAAGGTAGCAATCAGCCCCAGCATTTT. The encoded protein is CASSQDYPWGEGSNQPQHF.

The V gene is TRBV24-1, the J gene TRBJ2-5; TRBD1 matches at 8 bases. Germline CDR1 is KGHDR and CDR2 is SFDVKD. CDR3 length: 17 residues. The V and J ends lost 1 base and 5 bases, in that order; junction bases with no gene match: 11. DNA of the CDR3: TGTGCCACCAGTGATTTTCCCGACAGGGGAATCTACGAGACCCAGTACTTC. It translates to CATSDFPDRGIYETQYF.

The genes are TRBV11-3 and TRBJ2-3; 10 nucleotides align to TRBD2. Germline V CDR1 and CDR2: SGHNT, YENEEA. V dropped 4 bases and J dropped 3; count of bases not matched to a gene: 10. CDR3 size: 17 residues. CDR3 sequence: CASSSSPSGRKTDTQYF. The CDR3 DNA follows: TGTGCCAGCAGCTCTAGCCCTAGCGGGAGAAAGACAGATACGCAGTATTTT.

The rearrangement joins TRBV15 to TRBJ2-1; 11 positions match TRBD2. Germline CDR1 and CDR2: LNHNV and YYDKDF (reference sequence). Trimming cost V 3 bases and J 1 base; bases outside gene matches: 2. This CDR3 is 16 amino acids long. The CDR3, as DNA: TGTGCCACCAGCAGGATAGCGGGAGGGTCCTACAATGAGCAGTTCTTC. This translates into CATSRIAGGSYNEQFF. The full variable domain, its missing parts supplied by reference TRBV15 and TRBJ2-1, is DAMVIQNPRYQVTQFGKPVTLSCSQTLNHNVMYWYQQKSSQAPKLLFHYYDKDFNNEADTPDNFQSRRPNTSFCFLDIRSPGLGDTAMYLCATSRIAGGSYNEQFFGPGTRLTVL.

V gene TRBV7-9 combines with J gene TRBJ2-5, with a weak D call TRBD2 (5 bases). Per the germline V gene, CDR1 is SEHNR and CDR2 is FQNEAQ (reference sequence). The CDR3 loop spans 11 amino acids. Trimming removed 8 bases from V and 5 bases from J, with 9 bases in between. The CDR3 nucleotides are TGTGCCAGCGAGGGAGCGGAGACCCAGTACTTC. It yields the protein CASEGAETQYF.

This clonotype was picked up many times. CDR3 in amino acids: CASSWGLQTPLHF. For the CDR3, the DNA is TGTGCCAGCAGTTGGGGGCTTCAGACCCCCCTCCACTTT. The chain has TRBV6-5 and TRBJ1-6; D is possibly TRBD1 (6 bases). Per germline, CDR1 MNHEY and CDR2 SVGAGI. The CDR3 length is 13 residues. The ends were cut back, 4 bases at V and 13 bases at J, with 14 bases in the middle.

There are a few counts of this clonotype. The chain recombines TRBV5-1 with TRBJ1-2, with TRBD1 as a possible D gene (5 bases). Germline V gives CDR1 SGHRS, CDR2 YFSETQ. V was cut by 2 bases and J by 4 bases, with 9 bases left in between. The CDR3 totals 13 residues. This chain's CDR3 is CASSFGQVYGYTF. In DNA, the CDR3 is TGCGCCAGCAGCTTCGGACAAGTCTATGGCTACACCTTC.

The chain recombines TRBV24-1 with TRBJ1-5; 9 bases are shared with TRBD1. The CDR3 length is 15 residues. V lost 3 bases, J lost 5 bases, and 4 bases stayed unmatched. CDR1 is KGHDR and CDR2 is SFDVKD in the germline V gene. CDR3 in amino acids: CATSDPGTGYQPQHF. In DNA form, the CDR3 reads TGTGCCACCAGTGATCCGGGGACAGGGTATCAGCCCCAGCATTTT.

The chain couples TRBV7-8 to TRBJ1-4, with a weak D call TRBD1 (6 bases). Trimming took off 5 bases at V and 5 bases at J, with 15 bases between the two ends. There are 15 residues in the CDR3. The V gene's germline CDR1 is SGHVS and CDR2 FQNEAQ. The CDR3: CASSRSGTRNEKLFF. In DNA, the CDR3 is TGTGCCAGCAGCCGATCCGGGACAAGGAATGAAAAACTGTTTTTT. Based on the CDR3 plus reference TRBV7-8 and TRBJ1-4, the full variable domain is GAGVSQSPRYKVAKRGQDVALRCDPISGHVSLFWYQQALGQGPEFLTYFQNEAQLDKSGLPSDRFFAERPEGSVSTLKIQRTQQEDSAVYLCASSRSGTRNEKLFFGSGTQLSVL.

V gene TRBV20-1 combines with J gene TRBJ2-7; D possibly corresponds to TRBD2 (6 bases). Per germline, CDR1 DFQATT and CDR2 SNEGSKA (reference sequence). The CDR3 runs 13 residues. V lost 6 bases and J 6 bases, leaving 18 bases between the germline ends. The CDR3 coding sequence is TGCAGTGCCAGGAGGGCTAGCACGGGCGAGCAGTACTTC. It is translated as CSARRASTGEQYF.

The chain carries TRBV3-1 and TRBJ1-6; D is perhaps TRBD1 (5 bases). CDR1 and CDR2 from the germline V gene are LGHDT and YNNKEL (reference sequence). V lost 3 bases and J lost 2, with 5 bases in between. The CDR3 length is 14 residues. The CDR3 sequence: CASSQTAYNSPLHF. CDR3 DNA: TGTGCCAGCAGCCAGACAGCCTATAATTCACCCCTCCACTTT. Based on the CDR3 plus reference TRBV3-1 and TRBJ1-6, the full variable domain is DTAVSQTPKYLVTQMGNDKSIKCEQNLGHDTMYWYKQDSKKFLKIMFSYNNKELIINETVPNRFSPKSPDKAHLNLHINSLELGDSAVYFCASSQTAYNSPLHFGNGTRLTVT.

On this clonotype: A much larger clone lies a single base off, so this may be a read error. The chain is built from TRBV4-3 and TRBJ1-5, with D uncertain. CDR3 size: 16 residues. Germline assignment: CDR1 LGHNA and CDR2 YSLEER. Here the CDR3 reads CVSSPEYGVGNQPQHF. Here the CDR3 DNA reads TGCGTCAGCAGCCCAGAGTATGGGGTAGGAAATCAGCCCCAGCATTTT.

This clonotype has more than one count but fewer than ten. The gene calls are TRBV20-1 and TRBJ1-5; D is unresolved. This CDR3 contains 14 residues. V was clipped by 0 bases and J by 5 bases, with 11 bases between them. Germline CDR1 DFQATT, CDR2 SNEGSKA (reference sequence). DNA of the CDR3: TGCAGTGCTAGAGACCCTGTTAGGGATCAGCCCCAGCATTTT. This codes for CSARDPVRDQPQHF.

In DNA form, the CDR3 reads TGTGCCAGCAGCCAAGGCCCAGACAGGGGACCCCTCCCTGGCTACACCTTC. This gives the protein CASSQGPDRGPLPGYTF. The chain uses TRBV7-2 and TRBJ1-2, with 8 bases fitting TRBD1. After removal of 5 bases from V and 7 bases from J, the junction contained 18 bases not matched to a gene. This CDR3 region has 17 residues. Germline lookup yields CDR1 SGHTA and CDR2 FQGNSA.

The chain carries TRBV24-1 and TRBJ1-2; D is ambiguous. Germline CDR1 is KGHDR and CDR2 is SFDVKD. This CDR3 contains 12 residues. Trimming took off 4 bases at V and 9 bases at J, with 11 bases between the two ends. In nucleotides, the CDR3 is TGTGCCACCAGTGAATTGGGAAAAAGCTACACCTTC. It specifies CATSELGKSYTF.